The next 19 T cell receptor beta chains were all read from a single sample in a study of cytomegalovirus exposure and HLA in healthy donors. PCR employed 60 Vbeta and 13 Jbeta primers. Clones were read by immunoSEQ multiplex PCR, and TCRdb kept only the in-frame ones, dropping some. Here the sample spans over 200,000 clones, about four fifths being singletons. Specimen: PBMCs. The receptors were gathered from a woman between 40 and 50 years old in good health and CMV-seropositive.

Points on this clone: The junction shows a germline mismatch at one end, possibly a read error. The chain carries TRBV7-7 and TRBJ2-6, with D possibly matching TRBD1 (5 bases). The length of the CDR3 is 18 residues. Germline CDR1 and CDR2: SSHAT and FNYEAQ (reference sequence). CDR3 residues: CASSLLKTAPPGANVLTF. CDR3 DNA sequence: TGTGCTAGCAGCTTACTTAAGACAGCCCCGCCTGGGGCCAACGTCCTGACTTTC.

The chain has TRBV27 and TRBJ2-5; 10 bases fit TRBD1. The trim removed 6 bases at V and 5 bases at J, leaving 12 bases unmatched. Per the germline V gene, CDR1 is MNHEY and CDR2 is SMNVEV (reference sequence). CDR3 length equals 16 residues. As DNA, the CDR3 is TGTGCCAGCAGGACAGGGGGCGCGGGGGCGCGGGAGACCCAGTACTTC. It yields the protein CASRTGGAGARETQYF.

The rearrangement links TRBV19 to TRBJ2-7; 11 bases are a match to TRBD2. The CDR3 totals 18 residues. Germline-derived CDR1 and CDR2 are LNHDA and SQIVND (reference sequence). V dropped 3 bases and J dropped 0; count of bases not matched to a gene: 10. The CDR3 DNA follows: TGTGCCAGTAGTATGAGCCTAGCGGGAGGCCCGATCTCCTACGAGCAGTACTTC. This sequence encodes CASSMSLAGGPISYEQYF.

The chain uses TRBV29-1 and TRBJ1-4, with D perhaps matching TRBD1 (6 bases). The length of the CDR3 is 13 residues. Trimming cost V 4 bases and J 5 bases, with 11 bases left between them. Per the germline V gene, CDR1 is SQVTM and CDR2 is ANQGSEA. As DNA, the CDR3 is TGCAGCGTTGGGGGGCAGAGGAATGAAAAACTGTTTTTT. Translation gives CSVGGQRNEKLFF.

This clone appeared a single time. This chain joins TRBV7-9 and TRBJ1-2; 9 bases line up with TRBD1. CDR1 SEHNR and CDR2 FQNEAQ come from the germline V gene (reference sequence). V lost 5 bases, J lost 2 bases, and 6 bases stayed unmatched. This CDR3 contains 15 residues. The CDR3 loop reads CASSHGQGRNYGYTF. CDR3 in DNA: TGTGCCAGCAGCCACGGACAGGGGAGGAACTATGGCTACACCTTC.

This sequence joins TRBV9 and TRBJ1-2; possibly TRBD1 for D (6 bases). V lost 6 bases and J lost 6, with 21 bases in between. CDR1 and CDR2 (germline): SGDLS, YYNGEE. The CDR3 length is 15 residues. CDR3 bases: TGTGCCAGCACCTCTAGTGGCCGGGGGGCCAATGGCTACACCTTC. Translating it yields CASTSSGRGANGYTF.

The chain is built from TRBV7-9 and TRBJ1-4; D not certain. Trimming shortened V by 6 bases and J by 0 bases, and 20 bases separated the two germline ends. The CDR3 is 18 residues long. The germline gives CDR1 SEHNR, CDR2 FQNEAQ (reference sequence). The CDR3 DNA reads TGTGCCAGCAGTCAGATTTCGTTTGGGCTTGCAACTAATGAAAAACTGTTTTTT. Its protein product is CASSQISFGLATNEKLFF.

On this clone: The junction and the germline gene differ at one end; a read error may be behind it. The CDR3 nucleotides read TGTTCCAGCAGCTTAGACATTCAGCCCCAGCATTTT. Translating gives CSSSLDIQPQHF. The chain combines TRBV7-9 with TRBJ1-5; D unresolved. Germline values: CDR1 SEHNR, CDR2 FQNEAQ (reference sequence). This CDR3 contains 12 residues.

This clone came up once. The CDR3, as DNA: TGTGCCAGCAGTCCCACCGTGTTCGAGCAGTACTTC. This translates into CASSPTVFEQYF. This sequence joins TRBV11-1 and TRBJ2-5; D is ambiguous. The end of the DNA fits TRBJ2-7 better, so the J call may be wrong. The CDR3 covers 12 residues. Germline CDR1 reads SGHAT; CDR2 reads FQDESV (reference sequence).

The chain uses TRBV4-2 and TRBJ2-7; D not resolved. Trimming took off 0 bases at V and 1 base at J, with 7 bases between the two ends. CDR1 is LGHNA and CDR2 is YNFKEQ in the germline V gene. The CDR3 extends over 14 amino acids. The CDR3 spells CASSQDGRSYEQYF. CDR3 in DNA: TGTGCCAGCAGCCAAGATGGGCGATCCTACGAGCAGTACTTC.

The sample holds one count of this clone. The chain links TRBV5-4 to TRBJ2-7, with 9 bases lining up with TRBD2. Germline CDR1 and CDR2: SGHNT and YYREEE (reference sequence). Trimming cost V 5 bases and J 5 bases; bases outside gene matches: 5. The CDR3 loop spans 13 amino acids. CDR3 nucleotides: TGTGCCAGCAGGTTAGCGGGAGCCGACGAGCAGTACTTC. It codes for CASRLAGADEQYF.

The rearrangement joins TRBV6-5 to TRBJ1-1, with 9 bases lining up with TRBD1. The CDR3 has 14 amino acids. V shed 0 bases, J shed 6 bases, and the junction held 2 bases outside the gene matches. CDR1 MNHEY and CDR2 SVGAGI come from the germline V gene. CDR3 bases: TGTGCCAGCAGTTACTCACAGGGGGCTGCTGAAGCTTTCTTT. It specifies CASSYSQGAAEAFF.

The CDR3 protein is CASSSAGASPADTQYF. The DNA for the CDR3 is TGTGCCAGCAGCTCGGCTGGGGCCAGCCCCGCAGATACGCAGTATTTT. This chain joins TRBV7-3 and TRBJ2-3, with a weak D call TRBD1 (5 bases). The germline V gene encodes CDR1 SGHTA and CDR2 FQGTGA. This CDR3 has 16 residues. V was trimmed by 4 bases and J by 4 bases, leaving 18 bases between them.

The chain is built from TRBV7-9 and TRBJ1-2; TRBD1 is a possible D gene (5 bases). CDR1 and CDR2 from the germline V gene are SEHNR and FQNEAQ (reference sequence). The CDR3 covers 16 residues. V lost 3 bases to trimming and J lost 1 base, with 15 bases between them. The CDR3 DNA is TGTGCCAGCAGCTTTGCTCGGGGGGGATTTAACTATGGCTACACCTTC. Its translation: CASSFARGGFNYGYTF.

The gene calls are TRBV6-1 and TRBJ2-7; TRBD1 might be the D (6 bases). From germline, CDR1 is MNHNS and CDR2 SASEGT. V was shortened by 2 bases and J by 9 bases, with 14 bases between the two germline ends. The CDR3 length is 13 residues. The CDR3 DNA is TGTGCCAGCAGTGAACGGACAGTGGGTGGGCAGTACTTC. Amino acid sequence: CASSERTVGGQYF.

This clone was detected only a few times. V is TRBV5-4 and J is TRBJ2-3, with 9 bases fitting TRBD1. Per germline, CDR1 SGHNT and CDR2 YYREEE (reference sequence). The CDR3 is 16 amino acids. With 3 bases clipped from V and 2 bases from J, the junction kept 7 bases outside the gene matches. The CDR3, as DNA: TGTGCCAGCAGCTCAAACAGGGGGCTTAACACAGATACGCAGTATTTT. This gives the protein CASSSNRGLNTDTQYF.

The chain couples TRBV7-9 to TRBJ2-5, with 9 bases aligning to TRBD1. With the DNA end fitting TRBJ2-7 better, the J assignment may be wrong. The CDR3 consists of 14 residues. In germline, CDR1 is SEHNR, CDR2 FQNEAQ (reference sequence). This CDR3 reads CASSLTGGSYEQYF. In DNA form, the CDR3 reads TGTGCCAGCAGCTTGACAGGGGGTTCCTACGAGCAGTACTTC.

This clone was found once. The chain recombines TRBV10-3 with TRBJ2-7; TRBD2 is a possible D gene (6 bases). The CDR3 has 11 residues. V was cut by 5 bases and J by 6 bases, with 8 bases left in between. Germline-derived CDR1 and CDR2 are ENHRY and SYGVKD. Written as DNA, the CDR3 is TGTGCCATCAGTTTCGGGGGCGAGCAGTACTTC. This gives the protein CAISFGGEQYF.

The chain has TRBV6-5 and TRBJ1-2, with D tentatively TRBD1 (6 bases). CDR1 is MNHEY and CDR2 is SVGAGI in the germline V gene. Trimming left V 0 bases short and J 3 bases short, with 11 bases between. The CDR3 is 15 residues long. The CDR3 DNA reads TGTGCCAGCAGTTACTCGGGGGGGCGCGACTATGGCTACACCTTC. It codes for CASSYSGGRDYGYTF.